The clone carrying this TCR beta chain was observed a handful of times. The CDR3 length is 14 residues. Germline CDR1 and CDR2: WSHSY and SAAADI. V was pared by 7 bases and J by 5 bases, with 7 bases of the junction left unmatched. This sample was taken from a study of shared clonotypes between healthy human individuals. Profiling relied on immunoSEQ multiplex PCR, and the TCRdb table lists in-frame clones only, not all of them. Here the sample spans about 1 million clones, about 75% being singletons. This clonotype originated in a young man in good health. J is TRBJ2-1 and V is TRBV10-2; 8 bases agree with TRBD1. The sample was memory CD4+ T cells sorted from blood. Subset given: CD45RA-negative fraction. The CDR3 loop is CASTGRGQDNEQFF. CDR3 DNA sequence: TGCGCCAGCACCGGCAGGGGGCAGGACAATGAGCAGTTCTTC.